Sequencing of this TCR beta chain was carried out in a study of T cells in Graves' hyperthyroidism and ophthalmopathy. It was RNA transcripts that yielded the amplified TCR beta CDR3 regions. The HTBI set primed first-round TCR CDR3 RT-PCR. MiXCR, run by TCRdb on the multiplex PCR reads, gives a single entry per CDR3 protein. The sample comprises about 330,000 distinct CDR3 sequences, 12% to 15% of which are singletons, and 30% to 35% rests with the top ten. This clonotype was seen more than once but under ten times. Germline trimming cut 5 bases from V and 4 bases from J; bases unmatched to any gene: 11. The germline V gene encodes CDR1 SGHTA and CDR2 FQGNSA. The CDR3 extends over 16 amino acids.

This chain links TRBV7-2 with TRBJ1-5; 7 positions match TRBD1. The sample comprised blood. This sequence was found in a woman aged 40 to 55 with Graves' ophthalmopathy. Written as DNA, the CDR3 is TGTGCCAGCAGCCGCGCATCGACAGGGCCAAATCAGCCCCAGCATTTT. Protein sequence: CASSRASTGPNQPQHF.